A single sample gave rise to the 20 T cell receptor beta chains below, sequenced in a study of T cells in pancreatic ductal adenocarcinoma. Libraries were prepared by immunoSEQ multiplex PCR; TCRdb keeps only in-frame clonotypes and omits some of them. The sample carries 15,000 to 20,000 clones, roughly 90% recorded once. Surgery without prior neoadjuvant therapy was the treatment of the selected pancreatic ductal adenocarcinoma patients. The sequencing input was PBMCs. Source of these receptors: a human donor with pancreatic ductal adenocarcinoma.

This chain connects TRBV2 to TRBJ1-4; no reliable D call. The CDR3 runs to 15 residues. The V and J ends lost 0 bases and 7 bases respectively, with 12 bases between them. In germline, CDR1 is SNHLY, CDR2 FYNNEI. DNA for the CDR3: TGTGCCAGCAGTGAAGCGCTTCCGGGAGTTGAAAAACTGTTTTTT. Encoded protein: CASSEALPGVEKLFF.

The chain recombines TRBV5-4 with TRBJ2-2; 10 nucleotides align to TRBD2. The CDR3 loop spans 17 amino acids. J was trimmed by 7 bases and V by 3 bases; bases with no gene match: 12. CDR1 and CDR2 from the germline V gene are SGHNT and YYREEE (reference sequence). The CDR3 region is CASSSRKAGGPGGELFF. For the CDR3, the DNA is TGTGCCAGCAGCTCACGAAAAGCGGGGGGGCCGGGCGGGGAGCTGTTTTTT.

This sequence joins TRBV7-9 and TRBJ2-7; 8 bases map to TRBD2. The CDR3 consists of 15 residues. Trimming removed 6 bases from V and 3 bases from J; junction bases left unmatched: 10. In germline, CDR1 is SEHNR, CDR2 FQNEAQ (reference sequence). The CDR3, as DNA: TGTGCCAGCAGTTTCCTGCCCGGGGGGGGCTACGAGCAGTACTTC. This codes for CASSFLPGGGYEQYF.

This sequence joins TRBV29-1 and TRBJ2-3; D gene uncertain. This CDR3 contains 12 residues. Germline values: CDR1 SQVTM, CDR2 ANQGSEA. V dropped 3 bases and J dropped 3 bases, with 7 bases sitting between them. CDR3 coding DNA: TGCAGCGTTGAGGCCCAAACAGATACGCAGTATTTT. Its protein is CSVEAQTDTQYF.

The chain uses TRBV7-3 and TRBJ2-1; 12 positions agree with TRBD1. There are 16 residues in the CDR3. With V trimmed by 2 bases and J by 8 bases, 7 bases remained unmatched. Germline V gene sequence: CDR1 SGHTA, CDR2 FQGTGA. The DNA of the CDR3 is TGTGCCAGCAGCTTACTTGGGACAGGGGGCCTTGATGAGCAGTTCTTC. This gives the protein CASSLLGTGGLDEQFF. Full variable domain (outside the CDR3, taken from reference TRBV7-3 and TRBJ2-1): GAGVSQTPSNKVTEKGKYVELRCDPISGHTALYWYRQSLGQGPEFLIYFQGTGAADDSGLPNDRFFAVRPEGSVSTLKIQRTERGDSAVYLCASSLLGTGGLDEQFFGPGTRLTVL.

The chain is built from TRBV4-2 and TRBJ1-5; a possible D gene is TRBD1 (6 bases). CDR3 length: 14 amino acids. Germline values: CDR1 LGHNA, CDR2 YNFKEQ. V dropped 1 base and J dropped 5 bases, with 9 bases sitting between them. The CDR3 loop reads CASSQGAGDQPQHF. CDR3 DNA: TGTGCCAGCAGCCAAGGGGCAGGGGATCAGCCCCAGCATTTT.

This clone has only one observation. This sequence joins TRBV19 and TRBJ2-1; 8 nucleotides line up with TRBD1. Germline V gene data show CDR1 as LNHDA and CDR2 as SQIVND (reference sequence). V lost 5 bases, J lost 6 bases, and 9 bases stayed unmatched. The CDR3 totals 15 residues. The CDR3 here is CASSLGQGGRNEQFF. Here the CDR3 DNA reads TGTGCCAGTAGTTTAGGACAGGGAGGCCGCAATGAGCAGTTCTTC.

The genes are TRBV28 and TRBJ2-7; weak D call: TRBD1 (7 bases). Trimming removed 6 bases from V and 3 bases from J, with 27 bases in between. CDR1 MDHEN and CDR2 SYDVKM come from the germline V gene. The CDR3 consists of 18 residues. The CDR3 loop reads CASSKGAGFSSLGYEQYF. The CDR3 DNA sequence: TGTGCCAGCAGCAAGGGGGCGGGGTTTTCTAGTCTTGGCTACGAGCAGTACTTC.

The chain uses TRBV7-2 and TRBJ2-3, with D perhaps TRBD2 (5 bases). This CDR3 is 15 amino acids long. V was trimmed by 1 base and J by 1 base, leaving 9 bases between them. The germline CDR1 and CDR2 sequences are SGHTA and FQGNSA. DNA for the CDR3: TGTGCCAGCAGCTTAGGAGGGAGAGGCACAGATACGCAGTATTTT. Its translation: CASSLGGRGTDTQYF.

The table lists this clone with a few counts. This chain connects TRBV5-3 to TRBJ2-1; D might be TRBD1 (5 bases). TRBV5-3 is filed as an ORF, its function uncertain. This CDR3 is built from 13 residues. V lost 0 bases and J 4 bases, leaving 5 bases between the germline ends. The DNA for the CDR3 is TGTGCCAGAAGCTTGGAGGGGTACAATGAGCAGTTCTTC. Translated, it gives CARSLEGYNEQFF.

Only a few counts were recorded for this clone. V and J are TRBV5-5 and TRBJ2-7; 8 bases agree with TRBD1. V shed 3 bases and J 7 bases; nucleotides not matched to a gene: 6. This CDR3 is built from 13 residues. CDR1 and CDR2 from the germline V gene are SGHKS and YYEKEE (reference sequence). CDR3 protein: CASSSIDRGEQYF. The CDR3 coding sequence is TGTGCCAGCAGCTCTATAGACAGGGGAGAGCAGTACTTC.

V and J are TRBV4-3 and TRBJ2-7; D is unclear. This CDR3 region has 16 residues. The V gene lost 3 bases and the J gene lost 4 bases, with 19 bases spanning the gap. The germline gives CDR1 LGHNA, CDR2 YSLEER. CDR3 protein: CASSQESPASGYEQYF. In DNA form, the CDR3 reads TGCGCCAGCAGCCAGGAGTCCCCGGCCTCCGGTTACGAGCAGTACTTC.

The chain has TRBV7-9 and TRBJ2-5, with unresolved D. The length of the CDR3 is 13 residues. Trimming took off 3 bases at V and 3 bases at J, with 8 bases between the two ends. The germline CDR1 and CDR2 sequences are SEHNR and FQNEAQ (reference sequence). CDR3: CASSFRVEETQYF. CDR3 coding DNA: TGTGCCAGCAGCTTTCGGGTAGAAGAGACCCAGTACTTC.

The rearrangement links TRBV7-6 to TRBJ2-5; the D is unclear. Trimming took 5 bases from V and 2 from J, leaving 3 bases between them. The length of the CDR3 is 11 residues. Germline V gene sequence: CDR1 SGHVS, CDR2 FNYEAQ. The CDR3 coding sequence is TGTGCCAGCAGCATACAAGAGACCCAGTACTTC. Translating it yields CASSIQETQYF.

The chain employs TRBV18 and TRBJ2-3; TRBD2 matches at 9 bases. CDR1 KGHSH and CDR2 LQKENI come from the germline V gene. V trimming: 6 bases; J trimming: 3 bases; junction bases outside the gene matches: 7. The length of the CDR3 is 15 residues. Here the CDR3 DNA reads TGTGCCAGCTCCGGTTTTAGCGGGGGAACAGATACGCAGTATTTT. The encoded protein is CASSGFSGGTDTQYF.

The genes are TRBV7-3 and TRBJ2-3; 7 bases fit TRBD1. The CDR3 runs to 14 residues. The trim removed 5 bases at V and 1 base at J, leaving 3 bases unmatched. CDR1 is SGHTA, CDR2 FQGTGA, per germline. The DNA for the CDR3 is TGTGCCAGCAGCGCAGGACAGGGCACAGATACGCAGTATTTT. This gives the protein CASSAGQGTDTQYF.

The chain joins TRBV19 to TRBJ2-7, with 9 bases matching TRBD1. This CDR3 comprises 13 residues. Unmatched junction bases numbered 4, after V lost 5 bases and J lost 5 bases. CDR1 and CDR2 (germline): LNHDA, SQIVND (reference sequence). CDR3 region: CASSWGQGDEQYF. In nucleotides, the CDR3 is TGTGCCAGTAGTTGGGGACAGGGCGACGAGCAGTACTTC.

The rearrangement uses TRBV2 and TRBJ2-2, with 9 nucleotides matching TRBD2. This CDR3 contains 14 residues. Per the germline V gene, CDR1 is SNHLY and CDR2 is FYNNEI. The V gene end was trimmed by 6 bases and the J gene end by 1 base; junction bases not matched to a gene: 0. CDR3 sequence: CASRLAGNTGELFF. The DNA for the CDR3 is TGTGCCAGCAGACTAGCGGGGAACACCGGGGAGCTGTTTTTT.

The V gene is TRBV9, the J gene TRBJ1-2; TRBD1 matches at 8 bases. Germline-derived CDR1 and CDR2 are SGDLS and YYNGEE. This CDR3 region has 15 residues. The V segment lost 3 bases and the J segment 7 bases; nucleotides outside the gene matches: 11. The CDR3, as DNA: TGTGCCAGCAGCGAAACCTCAGGGGGCAGGAGTGGCTACACCTTC. Residues: CASSETSGGRSGYTF.

This clone was seen only a few times. The chain couples TRBV30 to TRBJ1-1; weak D call: TRBD1 (5 bases). Per the germline V gene, CDR1 is GTSNPN and CDR2 is SVGIG (reference sequence). Between the trimmed V and J ends, which lost 4 bases and 7 bases, there was a span of 13 bases. The CDR3 is 12 amino acids. CDR3 DNA: TGTGCCTGGATTAGGGGATGGGGTGAAGCTTTCTTT. It translates to CAWIRGWGEAFF.